Below, 14 T cell receptor beta chains from the same sample are listed, as sequenced in a study of shared clonotypes between healthy human individuals. The method was immunoSEQ multiplex PCR; TCRdb's version includes in-frame clones alone and lacks a portion of them. This table has some 2,500,000 clones, just under 95% appearing once. What was sequenced was naive CD4+ T cells from PBMCs. Subset in this sample: CD45RA+ positively selected. These TCRs come from a young man in good health. Some clones in this sample may be carry-over from other donors' samples.

The V gene is TRBV28, the J gene TRBJ1-4; D ambiguous. V lost 7 bases and J 3 bases, leaving 15 bases between the germline ends. CDR1 and CDR2 (germline): MDHEN, SYDVKM. The length of the CDR3 is 15 residues. The CDR3: CASTLNTWANEKLFF. CDR3 bases: TGTGCCAGCACCCTGAACACTTGGGCTAATGAAAAACTGTTTTTT. Full variable domain (rest looked up from reference TRBV28 and TRBJ1-4): DVKVTQSSRYLVKRTGEKVFLECVQDMDHENMFWYRQDPGLGLRLIYFSYDVKMKEKGDIPEGYSVSREKKERFSLILESASTNQTSMYLCASTLNTWANEKLFFGSGTQLSVL.

As concerns this clone: The sample carries other DNA sequences with the same CDR3. The chain is built from TRBV5-1 and TRBJ2-7, with TRBD1 matching over 7 bases. Per the germline V gene, CDR1 is SGHRS and CDR2 is YFSETQ. The CDR3 is 14 amino acids. The trim removed 3 bases at V and 4 bases at J, leaving 7 bases unmatched. CDR3 nucleotides: TGCGCCAGCAGCTCGCGACAGGGAGCTTACGAGCAGTACTTC. As protein: CASSSRQGAYEQYF.

Points on this clone: The same CDR3 arises from other DNA sequences in this sample as well. J is TRBJ1-4 and V is TRBV7-9; D might be TRBD1 (6 bases). Germline-derived CDR1 and CDR2 are SEHNR and FQNEAQ (reference sequence). The CDR3 extends over 14 amino acids. Trimming left V 1 base short and J 7 bases short, with 10 bases between. The DNA of the CDR3 is TGTGCCAGCAGCTTAGACAGGGCGGGTGAAAAACTGTTTTTT. It translates to CASSLDRAGEKLFF.

The chain has TRBV19 and TRBJ1-5; perhaps TRBD1 as D (6 bases). CDR1 LNHDA and CDR2 SQIVND come from the germline V gene (reference sequence). CDR3 length equals 15 residues. V was trimmed by 3 bases and J by 1 base, leaving 10 bases between them. DNA for the CDR3: TGTGCCAGTAGTATTATAGGACAGAGCAATCAGCCCCAGCATTTT. This encodes CASSIIGQSNQPQHF.

CDR3: CATNSGRNIQYF. The CDR3 DNA reads as TGTGCCACTAACTCCGGGCGAAACATTCAGTACTTC. This rearrangement joins TRBV28 to TRBJ2-4; D uncertain. Between the trimmed V and J ends, which lost 10 bases and 6 bases, there was a span of 13 bases. The CDR3 has 12 amino acids. Germline V CDR1 and CDR2: MDHEN, SYDVKM.

The rearrangement links TRBV18 to TRBJ2-3, with D uncertain. The CDR3 has 15 amino acids. Germline V gene sequence: CDR1 KGHSH, CDR2 LQKENI. Trimming took off 3 bases at V and 2 bases at J, with 12 bases between the two ends. CDR3 sequence (DNA): TGTGCCAGCTCACCGAAGTCTCCTTCCACAGATACGCAGTATTTT. Its translation is CASSPKSPSTDTQYF.

The chain combines TRBV5-1 with TRBJ2-7, with 8 bases lining up with TRBD1. V was pared by 4 bases and J by 3 bases, with 3 bases of the junction left unmatched. This CDR3 region has 13 residues. Per the germline V gene, CDR1 is SGHRS and CDR2 is YFSETQ. The CDR3 bases are TGCGCCAGCAGCCGAGGACAGGGCTACGAGCAGTACTTC. Protein: CASSRGQGYEQYF.

The chain combines TRBV6-5 with TRBJ1-1; 9 nucleotides match TRBD1. The V segment lost 3 bases and the J segment 10 bases; nucleotides outside the gene matches: 12. Germline lookup yields CDR1 MNHEY and CDR2 SVGAGI. The CDR3 covers 15 residues. The CDR3 bases are TGTGCCAGCAGTTATTCCGGGACAGGGAGCTGGGGAGCTTTCTTT. Its translation is CASSYSGTGSWGAFF.

V gene TRBV28 combines with J gene TRBJ2-7; 11 bases match TRBD2. The CDR3 contains 15 residues. CDR1 is MDHEN, CDR2 SYDVKM, per germline. With 2 bases clipped from V and 5 bases from J, the junction kept 5 bases outside the gene matches. CDR3 region: CASSLVAGGENEQYF. CDR3 nucleotides: TGTGCCAGCAGTTTAGTAGCGGGAGGGGAGAACGAGCAGTACTTC.

The chain employs TRBV25-1 and TRBJ2-5; 8 nucleotides agree with TRBD2. Losses at the gene ends were 6 bases for V and 3 bases for J; bases not matched to a gene: 6. The germline V gene encodes CDR1 MGHDK and CDR2 SYGVNS. This CDR3 region has 14 residues. The CDR3 loop reads CASRSLAGKETQYF. In DNA form, the CDR3 reads TGTGCCAGCAGGAGCCTAGCGGGTAAAGAGACCCAGTACTTC.

The CDR3 bases are TGCGCCAGCAGCTTGGATCCCAGTAATGAAAAACTGTTTTTT. Translation gives CASSLDPSNEKLFF. The J gene is TRBJ1-4, the V gene TRBV5-1; D is unresolved. CDR1 SGHRS and CDR2 YFSETQ come from the germline V gene. This CDR3 contains 14 residues. V dropped 0 bases and J dropped 4 bases, with 7 bases sitting between them. The full variable domain, with the rest looked up from reference TRBV5-1 and TRBJ1-4, is KAGVTQTPRYLIKTRGQQVTLSCSPISGHRSVSWYQQTPGQGLQFLFEYFSETQRNKGNFPGRFSGRQFSNSRSEMNVSTLELGDSALYLCASSLDPSNEKLFFGSGTQLSVL.

This clone turned up a few times. V and J are TRBV4-2 and TRBJ1-5; D not resolved. V was trimmed by 1 base and J by 6 bases, leaving 4 bases between them. This CDR3 is built from 12 residues. CDR1 is LGHNA, CDR2 YNFKEQ, per germline. The CDR3 spells CASSQGRQPQHF. As DNA, the CDR3 is TGTGCCAGCAGCCAAGGGCGTCAGCCCCAGCATTTT.

This sequence joins TRBV27 and TRBJ1-1; no clear D gene. V shed 2 bases and J shed 0 bases, with 7 bases lying between them. Germline CDR1 reads MNHEY; CDR2 reads SMNVEV (reference sequence). This CDR3 spans 14 amino acids. CDR3 sequence: CASSLAGLNTEAFF. The DNA of the CDR3 is TGTGCCAGCAGTTTAGCCGGGTTGAACACTGAAGCTTTCTTT.

The V call is TRBV2, the J call TRBJ2-1; 8 bases are shared with TRBD2. V lost 6 bases to trimming and J lost 7 bases; unmatched junction nucleotides: 11. Germline assignment: CDR1 SNHLY and CDR2 FYNNEI. This CDR3 spans 15 amino acids. The DNA for the CDR3 is TGTGCCAGCAGAGTCCCCGGGACTAGTGGTAATGAGCAGTTCTTC. Its translation is CASRVPGTSGNEQFF.